This T cell receptor beta chain was recorded in a study of blood T cell repertoires in COVID-19. Across the study: Some COVID-19 samples were acute and others convalescent; all came from the United States, Italy and Spain. T cells, B-cell-depleted T cells, or PBMCs provided the cDNA or gDNA that served as material.

Original processing notes: The authors estimated nucleated cell counts from reference gene primer amplification. Produced via immunoSEQ multiplex PCR; TCRdb's table is partial and in-frame only. D and trimming come from the DNA, and the V and J calls and clone size come from that table. The data hold 84,000 or so clones, with about four fifths observed a single time. The length of the CDR3 is 17 residues. Germline-derived CDR1 and CDR2 are SGHNT and YENEEA. The J segment lost 0 bases and the V segment lost 4 bases, leaving 7 bases of the junction unmatched. This chain links TRBV11-3 with TRBJ2-2; 8 nucleotides align to TRBD1. The specimen was peripheral blood. This sequence originates from a woman between 35 and 50 years old with active or convalescent COVID-19. The CDR3 reads CASSYGTGRANTGELFF. As DNA, the CDR3 is TGTGCCAGCAGCTACGGGACAGGACGCGCGAACACCGGGGAGCTGTTTTTT. Based on the CDR3 plus reference TRBV11-3 and TRBJ2-2, the full variable domain is EAGVVQSPRYKIIEKKQPVAFWCNPISGHNTLYWYLQNLGQGPELLIRYENEEAVDDSQLPKDRFSAERLKGVDSTLKIQPAELGDSAVYLCASSYGTGRANTGELFFGEGSRLTVL.